This T cell receptor (beta chain) was retrieved from a study of memory B cells and T cells in multiple sclerosis. After stimulus-free culture, autoproliferating CFSE-dim and non-proliferating CFSE-high T cells were sequenced separately. Pooled replicate wells came from around 50 million CFSE-labeled PBMCs cultured about seven days without stimulus. PBMCs were labeled with 0.5 uM CFSE and cultured without exogenous stimuli. CDR1 is KGHSH and CDR2 is LQKENI in the germline V gene. The V and J ends lost 4 bases and 2 bases respectively, with 8 bases between them. This CDR3 is 14 amino acids long. Some clones are missing from TCRdb's copy, which holds only in-frame ones; the method was immunoSEQ multiplex PCR. The table shows 32,000 or so clones, with more than 75% occurring only once. This clone showed up just a few times. Its antigen is not known.

V is TRBV18 and J is TRBJ1-4; D possibly corresponds to TRBD1 (6 bases). The specimen was PBMCs from blood kept in culture. The clonotype was recovered from a human donor with multiple sclerosis. CDR3 sequence: CASSRQATNEKLFF. The DNA of the CDR3 is TGTGCCAGCTCACGACAGGCGACTAATGAAAAACTGTTTTTT.